The 25 T cell receptor beta chains in this list originate from one sample, sequenced in a study of blood T cell repertoires in COVID-19. This table comes from immunoSEQ multiplex PCR, and its TCRdb copy is limited to in-frame clones, with some not included. The data show under 200,000 clones, approximately 83% seen once. The sample taken for sequencing was peripheral blood. The source of these receptors is a human donor in a cohort sampled during active COVID-19.

The chain joins TRBV15 to TRBJ1-1; D is uncertain. Looked up from germline, CDR1 is LNHNV and CDR2 is YYDKDF (reference sequence). V shed 5 bases and J shed 6 bases, with 10 bases lying between them. This CDR3 is built from 12 residues. CDR3 residues: CATSSRESEAFF. The DNA of the CDR3 is TGTGCCACCAGCTCTCGGGAGTCTGAAGCTTTCTTT.

CDR3 coding DNA: TGTGCCAGCAGCGCAAAGCCCCCACTAGCGGAGGGCTCCTACGAGCAGTACTTC. It encodes CASSAKPPLAEGSYEQYF. V and J are TRBV7-3 and TRBJ2-7; 8 bases fit TRBD2. V lost 5 bases and J lost 0; bases outside the gene matches: 15. Germline CDR1 and CDR2: SGHTA and FQGTGA. The CDR3 is made up of 18 amino acids.

V and J are TRBV5-1 and TRBJ2-1, with 9 bases that match TRBD1. V dropped 5 bases and J dropped 4; count of bases not matched to a gene: 7. Germline loops: CDR1 SGHRS, CDR2 YFSETQ. The CDR3 contains 15 residues. Here the CDR3 DNA reads TGCGCCAGCAGAAGGGGACAGGGCCTTTACAATGAGCAGTTCTTC. It translates to CASRRGQGLYNEQFF.

This clone was seen at least ten times. V gene TRBV7-9 combines with J gene TRBJ1-1; weak D call: TRBD1 (6 bases). The CDR3 contains 14 residues. Trimming took 7 bases from V and 0 from J, leaving 12 bases between them. CDR1 and CDR2 (germline): SEHNR, FQNEAQ (reference sequence). Written as DNA, the CDR3 is TGTGCCAGCACCATACAGGGATTGAACACTGAAGCTTTCTTT. Protein product: CASTIQGLNTEAFF.

The gene calls are TRBV7-3 and TRBJ2-7; D possibly corresponds to TRBD2 (7 bases). Germline assignment: CDR1 SGHTA and CDR2 FQGTGA. V was shortened by 4 bases and J by 0 bases, with 22 bases between the two germline ends. The CDR3 runs 18 residues. CDR3 in DNA: TGTGCCAGCAGCTCCACTAGGGGGGGAGCTCCCGGCTCCTACGAGCAGTACTTC. Translated, it gives CASSSTRGGAPGSYEQYF.

The J gene is TRBJ2-4, the V gene TRBV19; 8 positions match TRBD2. The CDR3 length is 16 residues. With V trimmed by 5 bases and J by 3 bases, 9 bases remained unmatched. Germline lookup yields CDR1 LNHDA and CDR2 SQIVND (reference sequence). The DNA for the CDR3 is TGTGCCAGTAGTCTTCTAGCGGGCCGAGGCAAAAACATTCAGTACTTC. Residues: CASSLLAGRGKNIQYF.

The gene calls are TRBV18 and TRBJ2-2; 8 bases map to TRBD2. This CDR3 region has 16 residues. Germline V lookup: CDR1 KGHSH, CDR2 LQKENI. J gave up 0 bases and V 3 bases, and 3 bases lay outside the gene matches. Here the CDR3 DNA reads TGTGCCAGCTCACCCCTGACTAGCGCGAACACCGGGGAGCTGTTTTTT. Amino acids: CASSPLTSANTGELFF.

V is TRBV21-1 and J is TRBJ1-2; the table's D gene call, TRBD1, was not cross checked with the DNA. TRBV21-1 is given as a pseudogene. This CDR3 contains 18 residues. Written as DNA, the CDR3 is TGTGCCAGCAGCCGGACCGGGACAGGGGGCATATGGAGCTATGGCTACACCTTC. It yields the protein CASSRTGTGGIWSYGYTF.

The genes are TRBV27 and TRBJ2-7, with a weak D call TRBD2 (6 bases). Germline values: CDR1 MNHEY, CDR2 SMNVEV (reference sequence). Trimming cost V 6 bases and J 2 bases, with 14 bases left between them. This CDR3 has 14 amino acids. CDR3 in DNA: TGTGCCAGCAGAGGCGCCGGGAGCGCCTACGAGCAGTACTTC. Translated: CASRGAGSAYEQYF.

The gene calls are TRBV5-6 and TRBJ1-5; 7 bases align to TRBD1. This CDR3 is 16 amino acids long. Per the germline V gene, CDR1 is SGHDT and CDR2 is YYEEEE. V gave up 2 bases and J gave up 6 bases; unmatched junction bases: 11. DNA for the CDR3: TGTGCCAGCAGCTTAAGTTTAAGAGGGGACAGTCAGCCCCAGCATTTT. This translates into CASSLSLRGDSQPQHF.

The chain couples TRBV4-3 to TRBJ1-4; tentative D call: TRBD1 (5 bases). From germline, CDR1 is LGHNA and CDR2 YSLEER. The CDR3 is 15 amino acids. V was clipped by 0 bases and J by 8 bases, with 13 bases between them. DNA of the CDR3: TGCGCCAGCAGCCAAGAAGTCAGGGTAGGGGAAAAACTGTTTTTT. Translated, it gives CASSQEVRVGEKLFF.

V gene TRBV4-2 combines with J gene TRBJ2-5; TRBD2 matches 8 bases. The CDR3 covers 15 residues. CDR1 LGHNA and CDR2 YNFKEQ come from the germline V gene. V gave up 4 bases and J gave up 5 bases; unmatched junction bases: 9. In DNA, the CDR3 is TGTGCCAGCAGCCTCATGTCACGGGAGGGGGAGACCCAGTACTTC. The encoded protein is CASSLMSREGETQYF.

In regard to this clone: In the same sample, other DNA sequences code for this CDR3. V usage is TRBV12-3 or TRBV12-4 and J usage is TRBJ1-5; no reliable D call. This CDR3 is 13 amino acids long. V was shortened by 6 bases and J by 2 bases, with 8 bases between the two germline ends. CDR3 DNA: TGTGCCAGCAGGGGTCAGGGCAATCAGCCCCAGCATTTT. Translation gives CASRGQGNQPQHF.

The chain combines TRBV27 with TRBJ2-7; 9 bases are shared with TRBD2. The germline CDR1 and CDR2 sequences are MNHEY and SMNVEV (reference sequence). There are 12 residues in the CDR3. V lost 11 bases and J lost 2; bases outside the gene matches: 4. CDR3 loop: CAVSGSPYEQYF. CDR3 nucleotide sequence: TGTGCCGTTAGCGGGAGCCCCTACGAGCAGTACTTC.

This chain uses TRBV18 with TRBJ1-3; TRBD1 might be the D (5 bases). The germline V gene encodes CDR1 KGHSH and CDR2 LQKENI. Trimming took 1 base from V and 0 from J, leaving 13 bases between them. The CDR3 length is 17 residues. The CDR3 DNA reads as TGTGCCAGCTCACCACTCGACAGTAATAGCTCTGGAAACACCATATATTTT. Translating it yields CASSPLDSNSSGNTIYF.

V gene TRBV18 combines with J gene TRBJ1-4, with 10 bases identical to TRBD1. The CDR3 consists of 15 residues. Per the germline V gene, CDR1 is KGHSH and CDR2 is LQKENI. V trimming: 6 bases; J trimming: 5 bases; junction bases outside the gene matches: 6. In DNA, the CDR3 is TGTGCCAGCTCGCGGGACAGGGGTGTGAATGAAAAACTGTTTTTT. Residues: CASSRDRGVNEKLFF.

The rearrangement uses TRBV28 and TRBJ2-7, with a tentative D call TRBD1 (5 bases). The CDR3 covers 16 residues. Trimming pared 5 bases from V and 3 bases from J, leaving 20 bases between. CDR1 is MDHEN, CDR2 SYDVKM, per germline. CDR3 nucleotides: TGTGCCAGCAGTCAGCCCTCTGGGGCCACTGGCTACGAGCAGTACTTC. This codes for CASSQPSGATGYEQYF.

The V and J genes are TRBV19 and TRBJ2-1; 10 bases match TRBD2. Germline loops: CDR1 LNHDA, CDR2 SQIVND (reference sequence). CDR3 size: 15 residues. The V segment lost 5 bases and the J segment 4 bases; nucleotides outside the gene matches: 5. Written as DNA, the CDR3 is TGTGCCAGTAGTGTCTCTAGCGGGAGTTACAATGAGCAGTTCTTC. It codes for CASSVSSGSYNEQFF.

V gene TRBV11-2 combines with J gene TRBJ2-7; TRBD2 agrees at 13 bases. Germline V gene sequence: CDR1 SGHAT, CDR2 FQNNGV. The V segment lost 3 bases and the J segment 2 bases; nucleotides outside the gene matches: 1. This CDR3 is built from 15 residues. The CDR3: CASSFGLAGAYEQYF. CDR3 nucleotide sequence: TGTGCCAGCAGCTTCGGACTAGCGGGAGCCTACGAGCAGTACTTC.

CDR3 sequence: CASGRDRAPHEQYF. The CDR3, as DNA: TGCGCCAGCGGCCGGGACAGGGCCCCCCACGAGCAGTACTTC. The chain links TRBV5-1 to TRBJ2-7; TRBD1 matches at 9 bases. The germline V gene has CDR1 SGHRS and CDR2 YFSETQ. The length of the CDR3 is 14 residues. Losses at the gene ends were 7 bases for V and 5 bases for J; bases not matched to a gene: 10.

J is TRBJ1-2 and V is TRBV4-3; the D is unclear. The germline gives CDR1 LGHNA, CDR2 YSLEER. The CDR3 loop spans 11 amino acids. V was cut by 5 bases and J by 8 bases, with 9 bases left in between. The CDR3 coding sequence is TGCGCCAGCAGCGGTGGCTGGGGCTACACCTTC. This gives the protein CASSGGWGYTF.

The rearrangement joins TRBV11-1 to TRBJ1-2; a weak D match, TRBD1 (6 bases). Trimming stripped 5 bases from V and 0 bases from J, with 16 bases between. The CDR3 loop spans 16 amino acids. Germline values: CDR1 SGHAT, CDR2 FQDESV (reference sequence). The CDR3 bases are TGTGCCAGCAGCCCCCCGGGGGGCGCAGCTAACTATGGCTACACCTTC. Translated: CASSPPGGAANYGYTF.

CDR3 region: CASSSEGAQNQPQHF. Here the CDR3 DNA reads TGTGCCAGCAGCTCGGAGGGGGCGCAGAATCAGCCCCAGCATTTT. This chain connects TRBV5-5 to TRBJ1-5, with 7 bases that match TRBD1. The germline V gene has CDR1 SGHKS and CDR2 YYEKEE (reference sequence). With V trimmed by 3 bases and J by 4 bases, 7 bases remained unmatched. The CDR3 is 15 amino acids.

The chain is built from TRBV28 and TRBJ2-7; TRBD2 is a possible D gene (6 bases). This CDR3 is 12 amino acids long. Trimming took off 8 bases at V and 7 bases at J, with 15 bases between the two ends. In germline, CDR1 is MDHEN, CDR2 SYDVKM. This chain's CDR3 is CASSFGGTEQYF. The DNA for the CDR3 is TGTGCCAGCTCCTTCGGGGGTACAGAGCAGTACTTC.

The J gene is TRBJ2-7, the V gene TRBV20-1; TRBD1 matches 9 bases. Trimming took 3 bases from V and 4 from J; bases not matched to a gene: 10. Germline V gene sequence: CDR1 DFQATT, CDR2 SNEGSKA (reference sequence). This CDR3 comprises 15 residues. The CDR3 here is CSASLTTGGRYEQYF. The CDR3 DNA sequence: TGCAGTGCTAGTTTGACGACAGGGGGTAGGTACGAGCAGTACTTC.